This record looks at one TCR beta chain sequence and its context. Here immunoSEQ multiplex PCR was the method, and the copy in TCRdb shows in-frame clones only, minus some. The sample lists 38,000 or so clones; about 92% were seen once. V gave up 0 bases and J gave up 3 bases, with 8 bases separating them. The CDR3 runs 14 residues. Germline V lookup: CDR1 SGDLS, CDR2 YYNGEE. The entry originates in a study of T cell changes during pregnancy in multiple sclerosis. The chain recombines TRBV9 with TRBJ2-3; D is undetermined. Sequencing was performed on CD8+ T cells from peripheral blood mononuclear cells, taken in the first trimester of pregnancy. The TCR comes from a female donor with multiple sclerosis, enrolled in a pregnancy study. This chain's CDR3 is CASSVGVETDTQYF. In DNA, the CDR3 is TGTGCCAGCAGCGTAGGTGTAGAAACAGATACGCAGTATTTT.